This TCR beta chain was obtained from a study of control samples from healthy donors and cancer patients. TCRdb keeps only in-frame clones here, not all; method: immunoSEQ multiplex PCR. Among roughly 55,000 clones listed, around 95% were seen once. Germline V lookup: CDR1 MNHEY, CDR2 SMNVEV (reference sequence). The germline V and J ends were trimmed by 7 bases and 10 bases, with 14 bases remaining between them. The CDR3 length is 13 residues. The sequenced sample was blood. J is TRBJ1-6 and V is TRBV27, with D unclear. The sequence was collected from a young woman in good health. This CDR3 reads CASTLTSESPLHF. The DNA for the CDR3 is TGTGCCAGCACCCTAACCTCCGAGTCACCCCTCCACTTT.